This T cell receptor beta chain was obtained from a study of monozygotic twins with inflammatory bowel disease. General study results and limits: Patients with IBD had less TCRbeta diversity (inverse Simpson) than their healthy co-twins. With others, IBD patients shared fewer clonotypes than healthy twins did, especially with disease activity.

Remarks on this clonotype: No antigen is known for it.

Blood was drawn at around 2.5 ml per donor. Germline lookup yields CDR1 MNHNS and CDR2 SASEGT. The CDR3 length is 16 residues. TCRdb re-called the 5' RACE reads and gives one entry per CDR3 protein, without DNA. Seen in this sample are about 450,000 distinct CDR3 sequences; the ten most common clones hold 2% to 2.5%. The V gene is TRBV6-1, the J gene TRBJ2-2; no DNA is available, so the TRBD2 call from TCRdb remains unchecked. Sequences were obtained from blood. This TCR came from a human donor with ulcerative colitis or Crohn's disease, or a healthy co-twin of an affected twin (not recorded which). The CDR3 region is CASSERLAGATGELFF.